This entry is about one T cell receptor beta chain. Some clones are missing from TCRdb's copy, which holds only in-frame ones; the method was immunoSEQ multiplex PCR. The table has under 40,000 clones, around three quarters seen once. The sample is drawn from a study of T cell responses to AZD1222 COVID-19 vaccine. CDR3 length: 13 amino acids. Trimming took 3 bases from V and 2 from J, leaving 2 bases between them. Per germline, CDR1 SGHTA and CDR2 FQGTGA. The chain carries TRBV7-3 and TRBJ2-6; D gene unclear. The receptor's source is an adult who received the AZD1222 COVID-19 vaccine. Sequencing used peripheral blood, obtained 28 days after the second AZD1222 dose. CDR3 nucleotides: TGTGCCAGCAGCTTGGCTGGGGCCAACGTCCTGACTTTC. This translates into CASSLAGANVLTF.